The 25 T cell receptor beta chains in this list originate from one sample, sequenced in a study of cytomegalovirus exposure and HLA in healthy donors. This PCR relied on a set of 60 Vbeta primers and 13 Jbeta primers. Data came from immunoSEQ multiplex PCR; TCRdb stores just in-frame clones and leaves some out. The sample holds about 200,000 clones, around 80% seen once. The specimen sequenced was PBMCs. The source is a woman aged 30 to 39 in good health and CMV-seropositive.

The chain recombines TRBV6-6 with TRBJ2-3; D possibly corresponds to TRBD2 (5 bases). The CDR3 has 12 amino acids. V gave up 8 bases and J gave up 2 bases, with 8 bases separating them. Looked up from germline, CDR1 is MNHNY and CDR2 is SVGAGI (reference sequence). CDR3 sequence (DNA): TGTGCCAGCGCAGCGGACACAGATACGCAGTATTTT. This gives the protein CASAADTDTQYF.

The gene calls are TRBV7-8 and TRBJ1-4; a weak D match, TRBD1 (6 bases). CDR3 length: 14 residues. The germline V and J ends were trimmed by 5 bases and 2 bases, with 9 bases remaining between them. Germline CDR1 and CDR2: SGHVS and FQNEAQ. The CDR3, as DNA: TGTGCCAGCAGCACGCAGGGGACTAATGAAAAACTGTTTTTT. Protein: CASSTQGTNEKLFF.

The chain joins TRBV11-2 to TRBJ2-3; TRBD2 matches at 10 bases. The V and J ends lost 7 bases and 0 bases, in that order; junction bases with no gene match: 7. Germline V gives CDR1 SGHAT, CDR2 FQNNGV. The CDR3 is 16 amino acids. CDR3 sequence reads: CASTIWTSGSTDTQYF. The DNA for the CDR3 is TGTGCCAGCACCATTTGGACTAGCGGAAGCACAGATACGCAGTATTTT.

The V and J genes are TRBV2 and TRBJ2-4; weak D call: TRBD1 (6 bases). The germline V and J ends were trimmed by 2 bases and 15 bases, with 17 bases remaining between them. The germline CDR1 and CDR2 sequences are SNHLY and FYNNEI. The CDR3 sequence is 13 residues long. As DNA, the CDR3 is TGTGCCAGCAGTGAACAGGGACAAGGAGGTCTGTACTTC. It codes for CASSEQGQGGLYF.

The V gene is TRBV7-9, the J gene TRBJ2-1; 9 bases line up with TRBD2. Germline V lookup: CDR1 SEHNR, CDR2 FQNEAQ (reference sequence). This CDR3 has 15 residues. V lost 5 bases and J lost 8; bases outside the gene matches: 10. The CDR3 sequence: CASSPRLAGNYEQFF. As DNA, the CDR3 is TGTGCCAGCAGCCCCCGGCTAGCGGGAAACTATGAGCAGTTCTTC.

This clone was seen just once. V usage is TRBV7-2 and J usage is TRBJ2-7; TRBD2 aligns across 13 bases. The CDR3 loop spans 15 amino acids. After removal of 4 bases from V and 4 bases from J, the junction contained 4 bases not matched to a gene. Germline loops: CDR1 SGHTA, CDR2 FQGNSA. CDR3 sequence reads: CASSSTSGGAYEQYF. In nucleotides, the CDR3 is TGTGCCAGCAGCTCAACTAGCGGGGGGGCTTACGAGCAGTACTTC.

The J gene is TRBJ2-2, the V gene TRBV27, with D maybe TRBD2 (6 bases). The CDR3 totals 20 residues. Germline V gene sequence: CDR1 MNHEY, CDR2 SMNVEV (reference sequence). With 3 bases removed from V and 0 bases from J, the gap between germline ends came to 23 bases. The CDR3 is CASSFSSSSATQSNTGELFF. The CDR3 DNA reads TGTGCCAGCAGTTTCAGCTCATCTAGCGCCACCCAGTCGAACACCGGGGAGCTGTTTTTT.

The rearrangement joins TRBV15 to TRBJ1-1, with no clear D. The CDR3 has 13 residues. V was trimmed by 0 bases and J by 5 bases, leaving 7 bases between them. CDR1 is LNHNV and CDR2 is YYDKDF in the germline V gene (reference sequence). CDR3 protein: CATSRDSGTEAFF. The DNA of the CDR3 is TGTGCCACCAGCAGAGATTCCGGGACTGAAGCTTTCTTT.

This chain links TRBV4-1 with TRBJ2-1; 9 bases map to TRBD2. Per germline, CDR1 MGHRA and CDR2 YSYEKL. This CDR3 is 19 amino acids long. After removal of 0 bases from V and 5 bases from J, the junction contained 14 bases not matched to a gene. The CDR3 spells CASSQDPLIAGEENNEQFF. The CDR3 DNA reads as TGCGCCAGCAGCCAAGACCCCCTAATAGCGGGGGAGGAAAACAATGAGCAGTTCTTC.

This sequence joins TRBV5-1 and TRBJ2-2; TRBD1 matches at 7 bases. CDR1 is SGHRS and CDR2 is YFSETQ in the germline V gene. J gave up 7 bases and V 0 bases, and 12 bases lay outside the gene matches. The length of the CDR3 is 17 residues. The DNA for the CDR3 is TGCGCCAGCAGCTTGGCTGTTTCTGCCCCAGGGGGCGGGGAGCTGTTTTTT. Its protein is CASSLAVSAPGGGELFF.

The chain employs TRBV4-1 and TRBJ2-6; D call uncertain. The CDR3 runs 15 residues. Trimming removed 6 bases at V and 4 bases at J, with 13 bases between. Germline assignment: CDR1 MGHRA and CDR2 YSYEKL. The DNA of the CDR3 is TGCGCCAGCAGTCCTCCCCGCGCAGGGGCCAACGTCCTGACTTTC. This gives the protein CASSPPRAGANVLTF.

This clone was seen just once. The chain links TRBV13 to TRBJ2-1, with TRBD1 matching 10 bases. The CDR3 is made up of 12 amino acids. Trimming took 3 bases from V and 14 from J; bases not matched to a gene: 4. Germline CDR1 and CDR2: PRHDT and FYEKMQ (reference sequence). The CDR3 DNA is TGTGCCAGCAGCTTGTCGGACAGGGGGGAGTTCTTC. Residues: CASSLSDRGEFF.

V is TRBV5-5 and J is TRBJ1-4; 11 positions match TRBD1. The V and J ends lost 5 bases and 6 bases, in that order; junction bases with no gene match: 3. The CDR3 is 14 amino acids. Germline CDR1 SGHKS, CDR2 YYEKEE (reference sequence). DNA for the CDR3: TGTGCCAGCAGACGGACAGGGGGCGATGAAAAACTGTTTTTT. Protein product: CASRRTGGDEKLFF.

This clone was observed a single time. This chain joins TRBV7-2 and TRBJ1-2; the D gene is possibly TRBD1 (6 bases). The germline gives CDR1 SGHTA, CDR2 FQGNSA. V was cut by 5 bases and J by 0 bases, with 13 bases left in between. The CDR3 runs to 15 residues. The chain's CDR3 is CASSANQGTNYGYTF. The CDR3 coding sequence is TGTGCCAGCAGCGCAAATCAGGGGACTAACTATGGCTACACCTTC.

The chain uses TRBV4-1 and TRBJ2-6, with TRBD1 as a possible D gene (6 bases). Trimming removed 4 bases from V and 2 bases from J, with 12 bases in between. CDR1 and CDR2 (germline): MGHRA, YSYEKL. The CDR3 has 16 residues. The CDR3 reads CASSRRTDPGANVLTF. The CDR3 DNA reads TGCGCCAGCAGCCGACGGACAGACCCTGGGGCCAACGTCCTGACTTTC.

The chain recombines TRBV7-8 with TRBJ2-1, with 7 bases aligning to TRBD1. Germline trimming cut 5 bases from V and 9 bases from J; bases unmatched to any gene: 13. From germline, CDR1 is SGHVS and CDR2 FQNEAQ. The CDR3 runs to 15 residues. In DNA form, the CDR3 reads TGTGCCAGCAGCCCAAACAGGGGAACCCAGGGTGAGCAGTTCTTC. Translating gives CASSPNRGTQGEQFF.

The chain is built from TRBV4-1 and TRBJ1-5; D uncertain. The CDR3 has 13 amino acids. Trimming took off 0 bases at V and 4 bases at J, with 4 bases between the two ends. Germline CDR1 is MGHRA and CDR2 is YSYEKL. In DNA form, the CDR3 reads TGCGCCAGCAGCCAAGACAGAAATCAGCCCCAGCATTTT. This encodes CASSQDRNQPQHF.

Concerning this clone: This could be a read error, since a much larger clone is one nucleotide away. J is TRBJ1-5 and V is TRBV5-6; 9 positions agree with TRBD1. This CDR3 is built from 15 residues. Germline-derived CDR1 and CDR2 are SGHDT and YYEEEE. The J segment lost 4 bases and the V segment lost 0 bases, leaving 2 bases of the junction unmatched. The CDR3 loop is CASSLGGTGNQPQHF. Here the CDR3 DNA reads TGTGCCAGCAGCTTGGGAGGGACAGGGAATCAGCCCCAGCATTTT. The variable domain in full, with the rest retrieved from reference TRBV5-6 and TRBJ1-5, is DAGVTQSPTHLIKTRGQQVTLRCSPKSGHDTVSWYQQALGQGPQFIFQYYEEEERQRGNFPDRFSGHQFPNYSSELNVNALLLGDSALYLCASSLGGTGNQPQHFGDGTRLSIL.

Notes on this clone: Other DNA sequences of this sample code for an identical CDR3. The rearrangement links TRBV6-5 to TRBJ2-2, with D unclear. This CDR3 has 12 residues. V lost 2 bases and J lost 7, with 5 bases in between. Germline assignment: CDR1 MNHEY and CDR2 SVGAGI. The CDR3 DNA sequence: TGTGCCAGCAGTTACCCCCACGGGGAGCTGTTTTTT. Translation: CASSYPHGELFF.

This clone was seen a single time. The chain employs TRBV11-2 and TRBJ2-7; 7 nucleotides match TRBD2. This CDR3 spans 15 amino acids. Germline CDR1 and CDR2: SGHAT and FQNNGV. The J segment lost 2 bases and the V segment lost 7 bases, leaving 11 bases of the junction unmatched. The CDR3 loop is CASTSGGGDPYEQYF. CDR3 sequence (DNA): TGTGCCAGCACCTCAGGCGGGGGAGACCCCTACGAGCAGTACTTC.

V usage is TRBV27 and J usage is TRBJ1-3; D perhaps matches TRBD1 (6 bases). Germline lookup yields CDR1 MNHEY and CDR2 SMNVEV (reference sequence). The CDR3 runs to 16 residues. V shed 4 bases and J shed 0 bases, with 13 bases lying between them. CDR3 DNA sequence: TGTGCCAGCAGTTCAGGGGCCCCGAGCTCTGGAAACACCATATATTTT. Its protein is CASSSGAPSSGNTIYF.

This rearrangement joins TRBV6-5 to TRBJ2-5, with D possibly being TRBD2 (6 bases). The J call is doubtful: the DNA matches TRBJ2-7 better. CDR3 length: 14 amino acids. Germline V gene sequence: CDR1 MNHEY, CDR2 SVGAGI. The CDR3 is CASTAGSFGYEQYF. In DNA, the CDR3 is TGTGCCAGCACAGCGGGTTCATTCGGCTACGAGCAGTACTTC.

The chain employs TRBV4-2 and TRBJ2-2, with 11 bases lining up with TRBD2. The ends lost 1 base at V and 7 bases at J; junction bases unmatched: 5. Germline loops: CDR1 LGHNA, CDR2 YNFKEQ. The CDR3 spans 16 residues. CDR3 in amino acids: CASSQVAGGPSGELFF. The CDR3 DNA reads TGTGCCAGCAGCCAAGTAGCGGGAGGGCCTAGCGGGGAGCTGTTTTTT.

The chain couples TRBV5-8 to TRBJ1-1; no clear D. This CDR3 region has 15 residues. CDR1 is SGHTS and CDR2 is YDEGEE in the germline V gene. Deletions cut 4 bases from V and 0 bases from J, with 13 bases between. The CDR3 DNA follows: TGTGCCAGCAGCGAGGGAGGCGCAGTGAACACTGAAGCTTTCTTT. This sequence encodes CASSEGGAVNTEAFF.

The gene calls are TRBV18 and TRBJ1-1; D unresolved. The CDR3 runs 13 residues. CDR1 and CDR2 (germline): KGHSH, LQKENI. V was shortened by 7 bases and J by 1 base, with 10 bases between the two germline ends. The DNA for the CDR3 is TGTGCCAGCTTAGGCGGGGAGAACACTGAAGCTTTCTTT. Amino acid sequence: CASLGGENTEAFF. Supplemented by reference TRBV18 and TRBJ1-1, the full variable domain reads NAGVMQNPRHLVRRRGQEARLRCSPMKGHSHVYWYRQLPEEGLKFMVYLQKENIIDESGMPKERFSAEFPKEGPSILRIQQVVRGDSAAYFCASLGGENTEAFFGQGTRLTVV.